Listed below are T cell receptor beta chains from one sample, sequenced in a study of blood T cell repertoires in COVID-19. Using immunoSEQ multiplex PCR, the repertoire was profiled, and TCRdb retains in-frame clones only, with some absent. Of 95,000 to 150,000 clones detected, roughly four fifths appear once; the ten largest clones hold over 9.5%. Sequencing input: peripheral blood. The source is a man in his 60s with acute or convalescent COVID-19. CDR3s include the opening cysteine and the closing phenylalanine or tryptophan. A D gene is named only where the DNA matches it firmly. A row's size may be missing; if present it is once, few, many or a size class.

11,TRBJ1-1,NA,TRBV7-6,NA,TGTGCCAGCAGTACAGGGCCTGAAGCTTTCTTT,CASSTGPEAFF
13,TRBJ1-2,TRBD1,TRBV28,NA,TGTGCCAGCAGTTTAGAGACAGGGGGGGGCTACACCTTC,CASSLETGGGYTF
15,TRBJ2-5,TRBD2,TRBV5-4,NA,TGTGCCAGCAGCGACGGGACTAGCGGGTGGGAGACCCAGTACTTC,CASSDGTSGWETQYF
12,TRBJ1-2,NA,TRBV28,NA,TGTGCCAGCAGCCGATTAGAGGATGGCTACACCTTC,CASSRLEDGYTF
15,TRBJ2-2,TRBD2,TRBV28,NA,TGTGCCAGCAGTTTAGTTAGGGAGGGACCCGGGGAGCTGTTTTTT,CASSLVREGPGELFF
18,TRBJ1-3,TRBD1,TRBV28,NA,TGTGCCAGCAGTTTTAGGCCCGGGGACAGGGGGGCTGGAAACACCATATATTTT,CASSFRPGDRGAGNTIYF
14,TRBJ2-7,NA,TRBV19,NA,TGTGCCATCCACTGGCGGAGACTACATCACGAGCAGTACTTC,CAIHWRRLHHEQYF
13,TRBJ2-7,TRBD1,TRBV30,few,TGTGCCTGGGGGGACAGTAGCTCCTACGAGCAGTACTTC,CAWGDSSSYEQYF
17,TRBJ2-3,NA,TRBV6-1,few,TGTGCCAGCAGTGAATTCGGGGGAGGTCCAAGCACAGATACGCAGTATTTT,CASSEFGGGPSTDTQYF
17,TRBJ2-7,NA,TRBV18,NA,TGTGCCAGCTCCCGGCATGTGGTCGGGCAGGGCCAAGACGAGCAGTACTTC,CASSRHVVGQGQDEQYF
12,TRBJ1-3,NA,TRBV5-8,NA,TGTGCCAGCAGCTTTTTGGAGAACACCATATATTTT,CASSFLENTIYF
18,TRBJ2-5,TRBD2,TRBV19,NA,TGTGCCAGTAGTCGAAACTCCGGGACTAGCGGCGATCAAGAGACCCAGTACTTC,CASSRNSGTSGDQETQYF
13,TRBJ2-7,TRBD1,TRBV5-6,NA,TGTGCCAGCAGCCCTGACAGGGGGTACGAGCAGTACTTC,CASSPDRGYEQYF
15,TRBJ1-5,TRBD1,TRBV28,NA,TGTGCCAGCAGGGGCACGGGACAGGGGTCTCAGCCCCAGCATTTT,CASRGTGQGSQPQHF
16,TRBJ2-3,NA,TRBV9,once,TGTGCCAGCAGCCCATGGGGGGAGAGTGTAACAGATACGCAGTATTTT,CASSPWGESVTDTQYF
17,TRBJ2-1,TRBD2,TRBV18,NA,TGTGCCAGCTCACCATTTAGCGGGAGTAGCTCCTACAATGAGCAGTTCTTC,CASSPFSGSSSYNEQFF
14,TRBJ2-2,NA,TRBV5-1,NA,TGCGCCAGCAGCTCGGGACTCCTTCTTGAGGAGCTGTTTTTT,CASSSGLLLEELFF
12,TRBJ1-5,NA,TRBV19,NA,TGTGCCAGTACTGGGCGGGGTCAGCCCCAGCATTTT,CASTGRGQPQHF
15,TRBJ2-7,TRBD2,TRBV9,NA,TGTGCCAGCAGCGTAGGAGCCAGCGGGAGTGGGGAGCAGTACTTC,CASSVGASGSGEQYF
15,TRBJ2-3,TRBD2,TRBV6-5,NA,TGTGCCAGCAGGGGTCTGGGACTAGCCACAGATACGCAGTATTTT,CASRGLGLATDTQYF
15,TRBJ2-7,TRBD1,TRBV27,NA,TGTGCCAGCAGTTTATCCGGGACAGACCCCTACGAGCAGTACTTC,CASSLSGTDPYEQYF
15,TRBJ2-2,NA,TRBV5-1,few,TGCGCCAGCAGTCCTCTAGCGACTAACACCGGGGAGCTGTTTTTT,CASSPLATNTGELFF
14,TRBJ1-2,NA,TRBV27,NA,TGTGCCAGCAGTAATAAACCAGGGAATTATGGCTACACCTTC,CASSNKPGNYGYTF
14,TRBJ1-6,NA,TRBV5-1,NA,TGCGCCAGCAGCCTGACCGGGTATGGTTCACCCCTCCACTTT,CASSLTGYGSPLHF
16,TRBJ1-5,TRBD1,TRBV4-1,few,TGCGCCAGCAGCCAAGATGAGGGGGCGAGCAATCAGCCCCAGCATTTT,CASSQDEGASNQPQHF
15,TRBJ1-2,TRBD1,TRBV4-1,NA,TGCGCCAGCAGCCAACCGACAGGGGGGAATTATGGCTACACCTTC,CASSQPTGGNYGYTF
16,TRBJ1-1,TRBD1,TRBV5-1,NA,TGCGCCAGCAGCTGGGGGACAGTTGCGAGGGACACTGAAGCTTTCTTT,CASSWGTVARDTEAFF
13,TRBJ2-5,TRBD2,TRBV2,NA,TGTGCCAGCCTAGCGGGAGGAGGAGAGACCCAGTACTTC,CASLAGGGETQYF
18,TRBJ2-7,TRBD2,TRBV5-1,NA,TGCGCCAGCAGCTTGGGTTGGGGTAGCGGGAGCTTGGACTACGAGCAGTACTTC,CASSLGWGSGSLDYEQYF
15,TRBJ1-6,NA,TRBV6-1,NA,TGTGCCAGCAGTGAAGCGCGGGCAGAACATTCACCCCTCCACTTT,CASSEARAEHSPLHF
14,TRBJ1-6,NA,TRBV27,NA,TGTGCCAGCAGCCAACAGGGTTATAATTCACCCCTCCACTTT,CASSQQGYNSPLHF
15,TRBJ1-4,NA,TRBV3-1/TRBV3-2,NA,TGTGCCAGCAGCCGCACCGGGACTAAAAGAGAAAAACTGTTTTTT,CASSRTGTKREKLFF
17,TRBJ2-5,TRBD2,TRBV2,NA,TGTGCCAGCAGTGAAGACCGACTAGCGGGAGGCGGGGAGACCCAGTACTTC,CASSEDRLAGGGETQYF
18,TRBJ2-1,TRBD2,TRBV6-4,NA,TGTGCCAGTTTGGGAGGGGAAGCGCCCCTCGGGGTCTACAATGAGCAGTTCTTC,CASLGGEAPLGVYNEQFF
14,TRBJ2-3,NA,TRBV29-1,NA,TGCAGCGTTGTTACAGGGTCGAGCACAGATACGCAGTATTTT,CSVVTGSSTDTQYF
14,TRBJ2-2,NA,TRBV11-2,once,TGTGCCAGCAGCTTGGACAGGAACACCGGGGAGCTGTTTTTT,CASSLDRNTGELFF
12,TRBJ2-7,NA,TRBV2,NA,TGTGCCAGCAGTGACAGGGCCTACGAGCAGTACTTC,CASSDRAYEQYF
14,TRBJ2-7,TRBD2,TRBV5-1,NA,TGCGCCAGCAGGCGGACTAGCGGGGCCTACGAGCAGTACTTC,CASRRTSGAYEQYF
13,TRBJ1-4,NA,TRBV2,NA,TGTGCCTCGGGGGGCAGGGAGGCTGAAAAACTGTTTTTT,CASGGREAEKLFF
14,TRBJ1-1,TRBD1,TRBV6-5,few,TGTGCCAGCAGGCTAGGACAGGGGAACACTGAAGCTTTCTTT,CASRLGQGNTEAFF
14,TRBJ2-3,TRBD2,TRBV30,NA,TGTGCCTGGAGGCTAGCGGGTGCAAGAGATACGCAGTATTTT,CAWRLAGARDTQYF
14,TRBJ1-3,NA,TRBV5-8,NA,TGTGCCAGCAGCCGCGGGGGGGTTGGAAACACCATATATTTT,CASSRGGVGNTIYF
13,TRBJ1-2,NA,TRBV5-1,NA,TGCGCCAGCAGCTTGGCAGAGGGGGAAGGCTACACCTTC,CASSLAEGEGYTF
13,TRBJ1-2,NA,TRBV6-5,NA,TGTGCCAGCACCCGAGAGCAGGTTGCTGGCTACACCTTC,CASTREQVAGYTF
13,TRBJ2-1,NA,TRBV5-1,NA,TGCGCCAGCAGCTTGGGCAGGGTCGATGAGCAGTTCTTC,CASSLGRVDEQFF
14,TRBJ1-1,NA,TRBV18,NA,TGTGCCAGCTCACCTCTCCGCGGAACCCTTGAAGCTTTCTTT,CASSPLRGTLEAFF
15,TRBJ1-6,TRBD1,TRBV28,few,TGTGCCAGCACCCCATTACAGGGGTATAATTCACCCCTCCACTTT,CASTPLQGYNSPLHF
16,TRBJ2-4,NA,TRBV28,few,TGTGCCAGCAGTCGGACCTTTCTAGCGGCCAAAAACATTCAGTACTTC,CASSRTFLAAKNIQYF
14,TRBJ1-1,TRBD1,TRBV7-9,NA,TGTGCCAGCGGCAGAGGGGGCCTGAACACTGAAGCTTTCTTT,CASGRGGLNTEAFF
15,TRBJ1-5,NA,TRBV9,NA,TGTGCCAGCAGCGTAGGGGCATATAGCAATCAGCCCCAGCATTTT,CASSVGAYSNQPQHF
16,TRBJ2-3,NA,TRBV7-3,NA,TGTGCCAGCAGCTTAGGCGCCAGCGGTAGCACAGATACGCAGTATTTT,CASSLGASGSTDTQYF